Below are 8 T cell receptor beta chains sequenced from a single sample in a study of radiation and T cells in renal cell carcinoma. Assay used: immunoSEQ multiplex PCR; TCRdb lists only in-frame clones, some missing. Here the sample spans about 58,000 clones, around 76% being singletons. Time point meaning: blood 2 weeks post-SBRT. The treatment is: 15 Gy SBRT to primary tumor, nephrectomy 4 weeks later. Source: blood, taken from a patient whose treatment included radiotherapy and nephrectomy. These receptors originate from a man in his fifties or sixties with renal cell carcinoma.

The table lists this clone with a count of one. J is TRBJ1-2 and V is TRBV5-1, with 7 bases identical to TRBD1. Germline V gene data show CDR1 as SGHRS and CDR2 as YFSETQ. Trimming removed 4 bases from V and 4 bases from J; junction bases left unmatched: 10. The CDR3 runs 15 residues. The CDR3 DNA is TGCGCCAGCAGCCTAGGGACAGACAGTACCTATGGCTACACCTTC. Translation gives CASSLGTDSTYGYTF.

The V and J genes are TRBV5-6 and TRBJ2-1; D tentatively reads TRBD1 or TRBD2 (5 bases each). With 4 bases removed from V and 7 bases from J, the gap between germline ends came to 24 bases. In germline, CDR1 is SGHDT, CDR2 YYEEEE. The CDR3 is 17 amino acids. CDR3 in amino acids: CASSNRRVLSNRNEQFF. CDR3 in DNA: TGTGCCAGCAGCAACAGGCGGGTACTCTCGAACCGAAATGAGCAGTTCTTC.

This chain uses TRBV18 with TRBJ2-6, with TRBD2 matching over 9 bases. CDR1 is KGHSH, CDR2 LQKENI, per germline. The CDR3 has 15 residues. Germline trimming cut 6 bases from V and 7 bases from J; bases unmatched to any gene: 7. The CDR3 protein is CASSPLAGYANVLTF. CDR3 sequence (DNA): TGTGCCAGCTCTCCTCTAGCGGGGTATGCCAACGTCCTGACTTTC.

This clone appeared once. The chain has TRBV19 and TRBJ1-1, with a weak D call TRBD1 (5 bases). The germline gives CDR1 LNHDA, CDR2 SQIVND (reference sequence). There are 14 residues in the CDR3. V shed 6 bases and J shed 6 bases, with 17 bases lying between them. This chain's CDR3 is CASRSPRVRAEAFF. The CDR3 coding sequence is TGTGCCAGTAGGTCCCCCAGGGTTAGGGCTGAAGCTTTCTTT.

This clone was seen more than once but under ten times. V gene TRBV19 combines with J gene TRBJ1-5; D unresolved. V lost 4 bases, J lost 1 base, and 11 bases lay in between. Germline assignment: CDR1 LNHDA and CDR2 SQIVND (reference sequence). The CDR3 is made up of 15 amino acids. In DNA form, the CDR3 reads TGTGCCAGTAGTAGGTTTACGATGAGCAATCAGCCCCAGCATTTT. Its protein product is CASSRFTMSNQPQHF.

This chain joins TRBV5-1 and TRBJ2-2, with D perhaps TRBD2 (6 bases). The CDR3 contains 19 residues. Germline V gene sequence: CDR1 SGHRS, CDR2 YFSETQ. V lost 5 bases, J lost 1 base, and 24 bases lay in between. The CDR3 DNA is TGCGCCAGCAGAAAAGATGCCCCGACGGCGCGGGGGAACACCGGGGAGCTGTTTTTT. Encoded protein: CASRKDAPTARGNTGELFF.

This clone was counted once. The V call is TRBV7-2, the J call TRBJ1-1, with a tentative D call TRBD1 (6 bases). This CDR3 has 14 amino acids. Per the germline V gene, CDR1 is SGHTA and CDR2 is FQGNSA. The ends were cut back, 6 bases at V and 4 bases at J, with 15 bases in the middle. CDR3 DNA sequence: TGTGCCAGCAGGAAACTACAGGGAAGCACTGAAGCTTTCTTT. This encodes CASRKLQGSTEAFF.

The CDR3 region is CASSLEGGSTNEKLFF. Here the CDR3 DNA reads TGTGCCAGCAGCTTGGAAGGGGGTTCAACTAATGAAAAACTGTTTTTT. V and J are TRBV5-4 and TRBJ1-4, with D tentatively TRBD1 (6 bases). V was pared by 0 bases and J by 0 bases, with 9 bases between. Looked up from germline, CDR1 is SGHNT and CDR2 is YYREEE (reference sequence). This CDR3 is 16 amino acids long.